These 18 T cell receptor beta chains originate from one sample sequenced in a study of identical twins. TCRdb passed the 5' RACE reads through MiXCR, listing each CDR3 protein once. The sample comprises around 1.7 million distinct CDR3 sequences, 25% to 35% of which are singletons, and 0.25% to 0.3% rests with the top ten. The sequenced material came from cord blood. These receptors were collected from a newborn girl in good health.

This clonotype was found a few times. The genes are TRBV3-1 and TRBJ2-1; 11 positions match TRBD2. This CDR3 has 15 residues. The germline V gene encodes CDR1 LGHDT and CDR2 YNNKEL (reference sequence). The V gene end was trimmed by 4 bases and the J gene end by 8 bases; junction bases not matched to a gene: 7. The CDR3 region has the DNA TGTGCCAGCAGCCTAGCGGGAGGGCCACCCGATGAGCAGTTCTTC. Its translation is CASSLAGGPPDEQFF.

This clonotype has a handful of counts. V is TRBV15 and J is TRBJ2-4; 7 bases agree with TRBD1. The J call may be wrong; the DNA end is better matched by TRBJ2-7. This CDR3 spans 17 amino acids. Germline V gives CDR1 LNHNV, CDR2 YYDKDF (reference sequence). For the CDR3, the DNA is TGTGCCACCAGCAGAGGTTTCCGGACAGGACAACTTCACGAGCAGTACTTC. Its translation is CATSRGFRTGQLHEQYF.

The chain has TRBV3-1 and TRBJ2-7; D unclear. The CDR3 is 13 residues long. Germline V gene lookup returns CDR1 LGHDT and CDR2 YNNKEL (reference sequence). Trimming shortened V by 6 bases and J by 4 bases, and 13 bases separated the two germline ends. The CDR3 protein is CASRRRGTYEQYF. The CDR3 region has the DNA TGTGCCAGCAGAAGAAGAGGCACATACGAGCAGTACTTC.

Here the CDR3 DNA reads TGCGCCAGCAGCCATATAGGGGTGAGCTCCTACAATGAGCAGTTCTTC. It translates to CASSHIGVSSYNEQFF. The V and J genes are TRBV4-1 and TRBJ2-1; D perhaps matches TRBD1 (5 bases). The length of the CDR3 is 16 residues. Trimming removed 3 bases at V and 0 bases at J, with 12 bases between. The V gene's germline CDR1 is MGHRA and CDR2 YSYEKL.

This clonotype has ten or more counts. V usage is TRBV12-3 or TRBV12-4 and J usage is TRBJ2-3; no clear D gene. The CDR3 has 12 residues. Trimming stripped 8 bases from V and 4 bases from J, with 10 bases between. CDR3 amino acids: CASSPRPDTQYF. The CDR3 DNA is TGTGCCAGCTCGCCCCGTCCAGATACGCAGTATTTT.

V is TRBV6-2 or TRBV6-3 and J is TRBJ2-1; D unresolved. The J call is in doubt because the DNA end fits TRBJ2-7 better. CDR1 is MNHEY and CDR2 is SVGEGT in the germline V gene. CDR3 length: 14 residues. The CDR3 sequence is CASRLRLLNNEQYF. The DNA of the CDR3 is TGTGCCAGCAGATTGAGACTCCTAAACAATGAGCAGTACTTC.

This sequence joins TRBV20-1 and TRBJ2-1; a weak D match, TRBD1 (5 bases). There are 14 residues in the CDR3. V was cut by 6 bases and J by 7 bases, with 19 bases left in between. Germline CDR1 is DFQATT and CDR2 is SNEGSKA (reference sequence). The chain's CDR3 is CSARRGSNLNEQFF. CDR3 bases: TGCAGTGCCAGAAGGGGATCCAACTTAAATGAGCAGTTCTTC.

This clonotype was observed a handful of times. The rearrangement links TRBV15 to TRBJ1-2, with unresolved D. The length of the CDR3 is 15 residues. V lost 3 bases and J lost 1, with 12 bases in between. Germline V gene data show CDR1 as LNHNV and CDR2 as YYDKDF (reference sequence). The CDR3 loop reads CATSSRRGFNYGYTF. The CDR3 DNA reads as TGTGCCACCAGCAGCCGTCGGGGTTTTAACTATGGCTACACCTTC.

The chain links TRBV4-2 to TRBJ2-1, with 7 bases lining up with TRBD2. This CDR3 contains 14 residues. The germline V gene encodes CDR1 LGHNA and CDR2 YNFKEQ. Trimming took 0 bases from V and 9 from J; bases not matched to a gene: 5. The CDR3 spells CASSQESSSGEQFF. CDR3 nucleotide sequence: TGTGCCAGCAGCCAAGAATCGTCTAGCGGTGAGCAGTTCTTC.

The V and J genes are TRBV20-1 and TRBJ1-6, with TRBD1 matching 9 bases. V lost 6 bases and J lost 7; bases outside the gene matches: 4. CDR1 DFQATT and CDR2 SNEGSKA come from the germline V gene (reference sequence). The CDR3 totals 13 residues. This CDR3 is CSAKTGGNSPLHF. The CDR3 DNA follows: TGCAGTGCAAAGACAGGGGGAAATTCACCCCTCCACTTT.

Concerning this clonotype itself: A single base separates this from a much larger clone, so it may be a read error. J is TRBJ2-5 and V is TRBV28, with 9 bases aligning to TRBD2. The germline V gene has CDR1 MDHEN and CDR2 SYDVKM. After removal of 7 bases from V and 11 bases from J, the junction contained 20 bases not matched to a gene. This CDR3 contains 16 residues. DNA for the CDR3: TGTGCCAGCATCCCGACTAGCGGACACCTGTACAATGAGCAGTACTTC. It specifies CASIPTSGHLYNEQYF.

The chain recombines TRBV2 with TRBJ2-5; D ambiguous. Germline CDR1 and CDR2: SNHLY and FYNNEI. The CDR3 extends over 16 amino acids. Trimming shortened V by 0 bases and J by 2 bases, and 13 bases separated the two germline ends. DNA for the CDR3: TGTGCCAGCAGTGAAGCGGGTTTCCCCACACAAGAGACCCAGTACTTC. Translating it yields CASSEAGFPTQETQYF.

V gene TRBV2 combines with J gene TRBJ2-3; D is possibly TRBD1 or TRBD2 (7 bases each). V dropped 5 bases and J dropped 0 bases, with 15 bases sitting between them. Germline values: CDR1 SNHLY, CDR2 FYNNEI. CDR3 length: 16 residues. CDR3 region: CASSRGGGDSTDTQYF. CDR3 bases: TGTGCCAGCAGTAGGGGAGGGGGCGACAGCACAGATACGCAGTATTTT.

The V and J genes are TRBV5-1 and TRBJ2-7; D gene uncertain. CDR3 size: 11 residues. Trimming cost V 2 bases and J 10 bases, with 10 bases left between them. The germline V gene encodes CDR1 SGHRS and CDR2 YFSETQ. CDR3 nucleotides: TGCGCCAGCAGCTTTTTAGAGACCCAGTACGTC. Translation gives CASSFLETQYV.

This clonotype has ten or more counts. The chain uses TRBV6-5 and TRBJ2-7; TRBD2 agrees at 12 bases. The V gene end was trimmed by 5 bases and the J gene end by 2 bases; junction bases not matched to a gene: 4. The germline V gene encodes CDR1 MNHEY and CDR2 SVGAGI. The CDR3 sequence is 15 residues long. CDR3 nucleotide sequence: TGTGCCAGCAGTAAGACTAGCGGGGGAGCCTACGAGCAGTACTTC. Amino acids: CASSKTSGGAYEQYF.

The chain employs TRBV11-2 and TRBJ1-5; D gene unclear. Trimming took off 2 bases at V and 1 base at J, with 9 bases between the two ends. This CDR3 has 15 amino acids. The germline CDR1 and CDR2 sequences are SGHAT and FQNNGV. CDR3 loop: CASSLMYGSNQPQHF. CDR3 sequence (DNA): TGTGCCAGCAGCTTAATGTACGGGAGCAATCAGCCCCAGCATTTT.

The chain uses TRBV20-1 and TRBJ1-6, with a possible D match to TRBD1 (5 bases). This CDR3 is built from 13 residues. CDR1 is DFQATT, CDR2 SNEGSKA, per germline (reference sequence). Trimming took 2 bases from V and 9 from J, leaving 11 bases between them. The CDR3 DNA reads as TGCAGTGCTAGAACGATCAGGGCTTCACCCCTCCACTTT. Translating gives CSARTIRASPLHF.

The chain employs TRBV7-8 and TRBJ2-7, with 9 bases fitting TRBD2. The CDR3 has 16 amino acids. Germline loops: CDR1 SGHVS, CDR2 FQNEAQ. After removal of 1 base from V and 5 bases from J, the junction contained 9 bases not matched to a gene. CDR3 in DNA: TGTGCCAGCAGCTTAGTAAGCGGGGGGCTAAGAAACGAGCAGTACTTC. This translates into CASSLVSGGLRNEQYF.